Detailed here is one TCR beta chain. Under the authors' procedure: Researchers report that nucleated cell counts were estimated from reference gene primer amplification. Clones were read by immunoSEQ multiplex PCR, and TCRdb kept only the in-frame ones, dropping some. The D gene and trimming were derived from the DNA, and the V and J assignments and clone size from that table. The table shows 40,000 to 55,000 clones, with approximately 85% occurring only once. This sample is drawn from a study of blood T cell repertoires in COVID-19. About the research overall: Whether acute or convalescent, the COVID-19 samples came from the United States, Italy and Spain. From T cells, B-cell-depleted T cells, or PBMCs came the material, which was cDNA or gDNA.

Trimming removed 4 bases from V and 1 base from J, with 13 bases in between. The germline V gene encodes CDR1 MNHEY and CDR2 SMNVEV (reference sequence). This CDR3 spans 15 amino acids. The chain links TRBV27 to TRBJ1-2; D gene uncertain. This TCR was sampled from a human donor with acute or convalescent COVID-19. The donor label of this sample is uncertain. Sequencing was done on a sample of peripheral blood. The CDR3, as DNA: TGTGCCAGCAGTTCTCCGAGGGCCCTTAACTATGGCTACACCTTC. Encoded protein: CASSSPRALNYGYTF.